The rows below give T cell receptor beta chains drawn from one sample of a study of molecular identifiers for immune sequencing clone quantification. TCRdb re-derived calls from the PCR reads in MiXCR, one entry per CDR3 protein. The sample lists approximately 500,000 distinct CDR3 sequences, about 26% occurring once. The sequenced sample was naive CD8+ T cells from blood, with Jurkat cell RNA spiked in. Receptor source: a human donor in good health. Some libraries in this study had Jurkat cell RNA spiked in. Both conserved end residues are part of each CDR3. The order of the fields is D gene, clone size, J gene, V gene, CDR3 DNA, CDR3 protein. D genes are given only for firm matches. The size field is filled for only some rows; it gives once, few, many or a size class.

>TRBD2|few|TRBJ2-4|TRBV20-1
TGCAGTGCCGAGACTAGCGGGGGGGCGAGAGGGCTCGGCAAAAACATTCAGTACTTC
CSAETSGGARGLGKNIQYF
>-|-|TRBJ2-1|TRBV11-3
TGTGCCAGCGGCTTTAGGTCTGTCGATGAGCAGTTCTTC
CASGFRSVDEQFF
>TRBD2|-|TRBJ2-2|TRBV11-2
TGTGCCAGCCCCACCGGGGGGAGCACCGGGGAGCTGTTTTTT
CASPTGGSTGELFF
>-|many|TRBJ1-5|TRBV4-1
TGCGCCAGCAGCCAATCCCCGGCCTTGGGGGGCAATCAGCCCCAGCATTTT
CASSQSPALGGNQPQHF
>-|many|TRBJ2-6|TRBV19
TGTGCCAGTAGTAGAACGGACTACTCTGGGGCCAACGTCCTGACTTTC
CASSRTDYSGANVLTF
>-|-|TRBJ2-7|TRBV5-3
TGTGCCAGCAGCCAAGCCAGGAACCCCTACGAGCAGTACTTC
CASSQARNPYEQYF
>TRBD1|-|TRBJ2-3|TRBV27
TGTGCCTGCAGTTCCCTGACAGGGGATGGCACAGATACGCAGTATTTT
CACSSLTGDGTDTQYF
>TRBD1|many|TRBJ1-5|TRBV12-3/TRBV12-4
TGTGCCAGCAACCAGGGGGGCAATCAGCCCCAGCATTTT
CASNQGGNQPQHF
>-|-|TRBJ1-5|TRBV2
TGTGCCAGCAGTGACGGCGACGAATGGCGGAGCAATCAGCCCCAGCATTTT
CASSDGDEWRSNQPQHF
>-|few|TRBJ1-1|TRBV7-8
TGTGCCAGCAGCTTAGCCACTCAACAATACCCTGAAGCTTTCTTT
CASSLATQQYPEAFF
>TRBD1|-|TRBJ2-7|TRBV18
TGTGCCAGCTCACCGGTTGGACAGGCCTACGAGCACTACTTC
CASSPVGQAYEHYF
>-|-|TRBJ2-7|TRBV11-2
TGTGCCAGCAGCTTTGGGGGAACCGAGCAGTACTTC
CASSFGGTEQYF
>TRBD1|few|TRBJ2-7|TRBV7-8
TGTGCCAGCAGCGGAGCCGGGACAGGGACTCACGAGCAGTACTTC
CASSGAGTGTHEQYF